Each of the 29 T cell receptor beta chains below was sequenced from the same sample in a study of naive and memory T cell subsets. TCR cDNA received a 3' ligated oligonucleotide that carried a UMI. Amplification of ligated cDNA took four PCR rounds with SP2 and nested alpha and beta constant primers. TCRdb re-called the 5' RACE reads with MiXCR, one entry per CDR3 protein. The sample contains about 32,000 distinct CDR3 sequences, 16% of which appear only once. The receptors shown here come from a female donor in good health.

This chain joins TRBV4-1 and TRBJ2-1; TRBD2 matches at 11 bases. Per the germline V gene, CDR1 is MGHRA and CDR2 is YSYEKL. The length of the CDR3 is 17 residues. The V segment lost 0 bases and the J segment 5 bases; nucleotides outside the gene matches: 6. The CDR3 nucleotides are TGCGCCAGCAGCCAAGATCCTAGCGGGGGGACCAACAATGAGCAGTTCTTC. Translation: CASSQDPSGGTNNEQFF.

There are many counts of this clonotype. The V gene is TRBV7-8, the J gene TRBJ2-7, with D uncertain. The V and J ends lost 0 bases and 3 bases respectively, with 12 bases between them. Germline V gives CDR1 SGHVS, CDR2 FQNEAQ. The CDR3 length is 15 residues. CDR3 sequence reads: CASSLARQVDYEQYF. The DNA for the CDR3 is TGTGCCAGCAGCTTAGCGCGGCAGGTTGACTACGAGCAGTACTTC.

Only a few counts were recorded for this clonotype. The chain is built from TRBV2 and TRBJ2-7; the D is unclear. The germline V and J ends were trimmed by 3 bases and 10 bases, with 10 bases remaining between them. In germline, CDR1 is SNHLY, CDR2 FYNNEI. This CDR3 spans 11 amino acids. The CDR3 nucleotides read TGTGCCAGCAGTGACCAAGAACTTCAGTACTTC. As protein: CASSDQELQYF.

Judged by abundance, this clonotype is medium-sized. This chain uses TRBV6-2 or TRBV6-3 with TRBJ1-2, with 8 bases identical to TRBD1. The J segment lost 4 bases and the V segment lost 6 bases, leaving 4 bases of the junction unmatched. The CDR3 has 13 residues. The V gene's germline CDR1 is MNHEY and CDR2 SVGEGT. The CDR3 reads CASSWTGTYGYTF. In DNA form, the CDR3 reads TGTGCCAGCAGCTGGACAGGGACCTATGGCTACACCTTC.

This clonotype has a count of ten or more. J is TRBJ2-6 and V is TRBV29-1, with unresolved D. Per germline, CDR1 SQVTM and CDR2 ANQGSEA. V was pared by 4 bases and J by 0 bases, with 10 bases between. The CDR3 runs 15 residues. CDR3 sequence: CSVVGGSSGANVLTF. The CDR3 DNA reads as TGCAGCGTTGTGGGCGGCAGCTCTGGGGCCAACGTCCTGACTTTC.

This clonotype was found many times. V usage is TRBV20-1 and J usage is TRBJ2-7; 15 nucleotides line up with TRBD2. V shed 5 bases, J shed 2 bases, and the junction held 10 bases outside the gene matches. Germline V gene data show CDR1 as DFQATT and CDR2 as SNEGSKA (reference sequence). This CDR3 has 17 residues. The chain's CDR3 is CSALVGTSGGSTYEQYF. DNA of the CDR3: TGCAGTGCTCTTGTAGGGACTAGCGGGGGGTCTACCTACGAGCAGTACTTC.

The rearrangement links TRBV9 to TRBJ2-2; no clear D gene. The length of the CDR3 is 15 residues. Trimming cost V 0 bases and J 4 bases, with 10 bases left between them. Germline V gives CDR1 SGDLS, CDR2 YYNGEE. The CDR3 here is CASSVDRVPTGELFF. The CDR3 DNA is TGTGCCAGCAGCGTAGATAGGGTGCCCACCGGGGAGCTGTTTTTT.

This clonotype was seen ten or more times. The V and J genes are TRBV29-1 and TRBJ1-1; 7 bases map to TRBD1. The trim removed 4 bases at V and 5 bases at J, leaving 7 bases unmatched. CDR1 is SQVTM and CDR2 is ANQGSEA in the germline V gene. This CDR3 spans 13 amino acids. The CDR3 reads CSVASRGGTEAFF. DNA of the CDR3: TGCAGCGTTGCGTCCAGGGGGGGAACTGAAGCTTTCTTT.

The table lists this clonotype with many counts. This sequence joins TRBV5-5 and TRBJ2-6; TRBD1 matches 7 bases. This CDR3 region has 18 residues. Germline V CDR1 and CDR2: SGHKS, YYEKEE (reference sequence). J gave up 2 bases and V 4 bases, and 12 bases lay outside the gene matches. The CDR3 coding sequence is TGTGCCAGCAGCGGGACAGTCGGGGTTACACCTGGGGCCAACGTCCTGACTTTC. It yields the protein CASSGTVGVTPGANVLTF.

The J gene is TRBJ2-1, the V gene TRBV5-1, with D possibly matching TRBD2 (6 bases). V lost 0 bases to trimming and J lost 9 bases, with 16 bases between them. The CDR3 has 15 residues. Germline V CDR1 and CDR2: SGHRS, YFSETQ. The CDR3 DNA reads as TGCGCCAGCAGCTTGGGACTAGTCCTTAGCGGTGAGCAGTTCTTC. Residues: CASSLGLVLSGEQFF.

This clonotype was found many times. This chain links TRBV7-8 with TRBJ2-3, with D uncertain. Germline V lookup: CDR1 SGHVS, CDR2 FQNEAQ. The CDR3 sequence is 14 residues long. Between the trimmed V and J ends, which lost 1 base and 2 bases, there was a span of 7 bases. Written as DNA, the CDR3 is TGTGCCAGCAGCTTAGGCAGCTACACAGATACGCAGTATTTT. Its protein product is CASSLGSYTDTQYF.

The gene calls are TRBV6-5 and TRBJ1-5; unclear D gene. Germline CDR1 is MNHEY and CDR2 is SVGAGI. Trimming took 5 bases from V and 5 from J, leaving 10 bases between them. CDR3 size: 13 residues. The CDR3 here is CASSDQRYQPQHF. CDR3 DNA sequence: TGTGCCAGCAGTGACCAACGTTATCAGCCCCAGCATTTT.

The chain employs TRBV29-1 and TRBJ1-1, with D uncertain. The CDR3 has 11 amino acids. Germline CDR1 SQVTM, CDR2 ANQGSEA. The V end lost 8 bases, the J end lost 4 bases, and 11 bases lay between the germline ends. The CDR3 DNA follows: TGCAGCCCCGAGGGAGCCACTGAAGCTTTCTTT. Translating gives CSPEGATEAFF.

The table lists this clonotype with many counts. V is TRBV6-5 and J is TRBJ2-6; 7 nucleotides align to TRBD2. CDR1 MNHEY and CDR2 SVGAGI come from the germline V gene. V shed 6 bases and J 4 bases; nucleotides not matched to a gene: 6. The CDR3 length is 15 residues. CDR3 bases: TGTGCCAGCAGCCTCGGGGGGTCGGGGGCCAACGTCCTGACTTTC. Its protein is CASSLGGSGANVLTF.

Ten or more counts support this clonotype. V is TRBV29-1 and J is TRBJ2-4, with D possibly matching TRBD1 (7 bases). V was clipped by 1 base and J by 7 bases, with 17 bases between them. CDR3 length: 15 residues. CDR1 is SQVTM, CDR2 ANQGSEA, per germline. The CDR3 DNA follows: TGCAGCGTTGAAGTTGACAGGGACTTTATTAACATTCAGTACTTC. It translates to CSVEVDRDFINIQYF.

This clonotype was found a few times. The chain is built from TRBV20-1 and TRBJ2-5; 10 nucleotides line up with TRBD2. The CDR3 consists of 16 residues. Germline V lookup: CDR1 DFQATT, CDR2 SNEGSKA (reference sequence). J was trimmed by 4 bases and V by 0 bases; bases with no gene match: 8. The CDR3 protein is CSARDWSGGAPETQYF. The CDR3 nucleotides read TGCAGTGCTAGAGATTGGAGCGGGGGGGCCCCAGAGACCCAGTACTTC.

This clonotype was detected ten times or more. The V gene is TRBV20-1, the J gene TRBJ2-5, with D unresolved. The germline V gene has CDR1 DFQATT and CDR2 SNEGSKA (reference sequence). The V end lost 3 bases, the J end lost 1 base, and 6 bases lay between the germline ends. The CDR3 covers 12 residues. The CDR3 DNA reads as TGCAGTGCTAGTCGAGGCCAAGAGACCCAGTACTTC. It codes for CSASRGQETQYF.

In this sample, this clonotype turned up many times. The chain carries TRBV29-1 and TRBJ2-1, with TRBD2 identical over 9 bases. This CDR3 is built from 11 residues. Germline CDR1 reads SQVTM; CDR2 reads ANQGSEA. With 3 bases clipped from V and 15 bases from J, the junction kept 6 bases outside the gene matches. CDR3 bases: TGCAGCGTTGATGGCGGGGGGGCCGCGTTCTTC. Translated, it gives CSVDGGGAAFF.

This chain connects TRBV6-1 to TRBJ2-7, with 7 nucleotides matching TRBD1. The CDR3 extends over 11 amino acids. J was trimmed by 12 bases and V by 5 bases; bases with no gene match: 7. Germline CDR1 is MNHNS and CDR2 is SASEGT. CDR3 sequence (DNA): TGTGCCAGCAGTACGACAGGGCTGAGGTACTTC. It encodes CASSTTGLRYF.

This clonotype showed up many times. The CDR3 protein is CSAPAGPGQGASNQPQHF. The DNA for the CDR3 is TGCAGTGCCCCCGCGGGCCCCGGACAGGGGGCTAGCAATCAGCCCCAGCATTTT. V and J are TRBV20-1 and TRBJ1-5, with TRBD1 identical over 11 bases. The CDR3 runs 18 residues. Germline CDR1 DFQATT, CDR2 SNEGSKA (reference sequence). With 6 bases clipped from V and 0 bases from J, the junction kept 13 bases outside the gene matches.

Only a few counts were recorded for this clonotype. V and J are TRBV5-1 and TRBJ1-2, with a tentative D call TRBD1 (5 bases). The V end lost 2 bases, the J end lost 8 bases, and 7 bases lay between the germline ends. CDR3 length: 11 residues. CDR1 and CDR2 (germline): SGHRS, YFSETQ. CDR3 in DNA: TGCGCCAGCAGCTTCCGGGGCGGCTACACCTTC. This codes for CASSFRGGYTF.

Many counts were recorded for this clonotype. The J gene is TRBJ1-4, the V gene TRBV20-1, with D unclear. V was cut by 3 bases and J by 7 bases, with 12 bases left in between. The CDR3 covers 13 residues. From germline, CDR1 is DFQATT and CDR2 SNEGSKA (reference sequence). For the CDR3, the DNA is TGCAGTGCTAGGAGGGCAGGCTCTGAAAAACTGTTTTTT. Protein product: CSARRAGSEKLFF.

Points on this clonotype: This clone may be a read error of a much larger clone one base away. CDR3 region: CASSTPEGGGYGDTF. The DNA for the CDR3 is TGTGCCAGCAGCACCCCTGAGGGGGGCGGATATGGCGACACCTTC. The rearrangement joins TRBV7-2 to TRBJ1-2; possibly TRBD1 for D (6 bases). Germline lookup yields CDR1 SGHTA and CDR2 FQGNSA. This CDR3 region has 15 residues.

The chain employs TRBV9 and TRBJ2-1; 7 bases agree with TRBD1. CDR1 is SGDLS and CDR2 is YYNGEE in the germline V gene. The CDR3 is 15 residues long. After removal of 0 bases from V and 5 bases from J, the junction contained 5 bases not matched to a gene. The CDR3 region has the DNA TGTGCCAGCAGCGTAGTTGGGACAGCCAACAATGAGCAGTTCTTC. Residues: CASSVVGTANNEQFF.

In its sample, this clonotype was seen a few times. This chain joins TRBV12-3 or TRBV12-4 and TRBJ1-1, with a tentative D call TRBD1 (5 bases). The CDR3 covers 12 residues. Trimming shortened V by 2 bases and J by 6 bases, and 7 bases separated the two germline ends. The chain's CDR3 is CASSLRGAEAFF. DNA of the CDR3: TGTGCCAGCAGTTTAAGGGGCGCTGAAGCTTTCTTT.

A few counts support this clonotype. The genes are TRBV6-6 and TRBJ1-2; weak D call: TRBD1 (5 bases). Trimming removed 5 bases from V and 3 bases from J, with 10 bases in between. Germline CDR1 is MNHNY and CDR2 is SVGAGI (reference sequence). This CDR3 comprises 13 residues. The CDR3 is CASSLGLDYGYTF. DNA of the CDR3: TGTGCCAGCAGTCTGGGACTGGACTATGGCTACACCTTC.

This clonotype has more than one count but fewer than ten. This chain connects TRBV29-1 to TRBJ2-3, with 8 bases that match TRBD2. V shed 0 bases, J shed 6 bases, and the junction held 2 bases outside the gene matches. CDR1 SQVTM and CDR2 ANQGSEA come from the germline V gene. This CDR3 spans 13 amino acids. The CDR3 loop reads CSVEDPGGDTQYF. The CDR3 bases are TGCAGCGTTGAAGATCCGGGGGGGGATACGCAGTATTTT.

In this sample, this clonotype turned up a few times. J is TRBJ2-1 and V is TRBV5-1, with TRBD1 identical over 10 bases. The CDR3 covers 16 residues. The J segment lost 1 base and the V segment lost 6 bases, leaving 7 bases of the junction unmatched. Germline CDR1 reads SGHRS; CDR2 reads YFSETQ. The CDR3 sequence is CASTPRQGASYNEQFF. The CDR3 nucleotides read TGCGCCAGCACCCCGAGACAGGGGGCTTCCTACAATGAGCAGTTCTTC.

This clonotype counts as medium-sized. The chain recombines TRBV11-2 with TRBJ1-1; TRBD1 agrees at 7 bases. The V and J ends lost 3 bases and 4 bases, in that order; junction bases with no gene match: 14. Per germline, CDR1 SGHAT and CDR2 FQNNGV. The CDR3 consists of 17 residues. This CDR3 reads CASSFKGTALYGTEAFF. CDR3 DNA: TGTGCCAGCAGCTTTAAGGGGACAGCCCTGTACGGCACTGAAGCTTTCTTT. Together with reference TRBV11-2 and TRBJ1-1, the CDR3 gives the full variable domain: EAGVAQSPRYKIIEKRQSVAFWCNPISGHATLYWYQQILGQGPKLLIQFQNNGVVDDSQLPKDRFSAERLKGVDSTLKIQPAKLEDSAVYLCASSFKGTALYGTEAFFGQGTRLTVV.